This TCR beta chain was sequenced in a study of PD-L1 blockade in urothelial cancer. Study summary: Median T cell yield per blood sample was 120,000 to 150,000 cells.

This CDR3 spans 15 amino acids. Trimming left V 8 bases short and J 4 bases short, with 17 bases between. Looked up from germline, CDR1 is ENHRY and CDR2 is SYGVKD. On this clone itself: The antigen is unknown.

Overall study findings and caveats: Enhanced expansion of tumor-associated blood clones at 3 weeks characterized durable-benefit patients.

Specified time point: pretreatment peripheral blood. Each patient gave between 1 and 8 samples, pretreatment and on-treatment. Added to each PCR by spiking were synthetic TCR analog templates. Profiling relied on immunoSEQ multiplex PCR, and the TCRdb table lists in-frame clones only, not all of them. This table has approximately 90,000 clones, around 85% appearing once. The rearrangement links TRBV10-3 to TRBJ2-2, with D perhaps matching TRBD1 (5 bases). The receptor was derived from a man in his fifties or sixties with urothelial cancer. The sample in question was PBMCs, obtained around atezolizumab (anti-PD-L1) treatment. The CDR3 loop is CAIGSQGRGTGELFF. CDR3 coding DNA: TGTGCCATCGGGTCGCAGGGAAGGGGCACCGGGGAGCTGTTTTTT.